What follows are 26 T cell receptor beta chains derived from one specimen sequenced in a study of blood T cell repertoires in COVID-19. Sequencing was performed with immunoSEQ multiplex PCR; in TCRdb, only in-frame clones are kept and a portion is missing. The table has approximately 150,000 clones, about 91% seen once; the top ten hold less than 2%. Sequencing was performed on peripheral blood. The receptors originated from a woman in her sixties or seventies with acute or convalescent COVID-19.

V usage is TRBV2 and J usage is TRBJ1-5; D is perhaps TRBD1 (6 bases). The germline V and J ends were trimmed by 2 bases and 0 bases, with 11 bases remaining between them. The CDR3 runs 16 residues. Germline loops: CDR1 SNHLY, CDR2 FYNNEI. The CDR3: CASSEWTAFSNQPQHF. CDR3 bases: TGTGCCAGCAGTGAATGGACAGCATTTAGCAATCAGCCCCAGCATTTT. The full variable domain, in which reference TRBV2 and TRBJ1-5 provide the parts outside the CDR3, is EPEVTQTPSHQVTQMGQEVILRCVPISNHLYFYWYRQILGQKVEFLVSFYNNEISEKSEIFDDQFSVERPDGSNFTLKIRSTKLEDSAMYFCASSEWTAFSNQPQHFGDGTRLSIL.

The gene calls are TRBV5-1 and TRBJ1-1, with D possibly being TRBD1 (5 bases). With 4 bases removed from V and 3 bases from J, the gap between germline ends came to 13 bases. The CDR3 runs to 14 residues. CDR1 and CDR2 from the germline V gene are SGHRS and YFSETQ. CDR3 in amino acids: CASSPVSGDTEAFF. The DNA for the CDR3 is TGCGCCAGCAGCCCTGTCTCGGGGGACACTGAAGCTTTCTTT.

V gene TRBV9 combines with J gene TRBJ2-3, with a tentative D call TRBD2 (6 bases). Germline CDR1 and CDR2: SGDLS and YYNGEE. V was shortened by 4 bases and J by 4 bases, with 19 bases between the two germline ends. This CDR3 is built from 16 residues. CDR3 coding DNA: TGTGCCAGCAGCCCTCCCCCAGCGGGTGAGGCAGATACGCAGTATTTT. It specifies CASSPPPAGEADTQYF. Drawing the rest from reference TRBV9 and TRBJ2-3, the complete variable domain is DSGVTQTPKHLITATGQRVTLRCSPRSGDLSVYWYQQSLDQGLQFLIQYYNGEERAKGNILERFSAQQFPDLHSELNLSSLELGDSALYFCASSPPPAGEADTQYFGPGTRLTVL.

This chain uses TRBV19 with TRBJ1-1; perhaps TRBD1 as D (5 bases). Between the trimmed V and J ends, which lost 3 bases and 7 bases, there was a span of 18 bases. Germline V gives CDR1 LNHDA, CDR2 SQIVND (reference sequence). The CDR3 is 15 amino acids. The CDR3 spells CASSMDRRGILEAFF. CDR3 nucleotides: TGTGCCAGTAGTATGGATCGTCGGGGGATTCTTGAAGCTTTCTTT.

The V and J genes are TRBV5-1 and TRBJ1-5, with a weak D call TRBD1 (5 bases). V was clipped by 0 bases and J by 3 bases, with 7 bases between them. The CDR3 spans 14 residues. CDR1 is SGHRS, CDR2 YFSETQ, per germline. CDR3 sequence (DNA): TGCGCCAGCAGCTTGGGACAGAACAATCAGCCCCAGCATTTT. Translated: CASSLGQNNQPQHF.

V usage is TRBV4-3 and J usage is TRBJ2-3, with 9 bases lining up with TRBD2. With 2 bases clipped from V and 1 base from J, the junction kept 7 bases outside the gene matches. Germline lookup yields CDR1 LGHNA and CDR2 YSLEER. This CDR3 has 17 amino acids. The CDR3 DNA follows: TGCGCCAGCAGCCAATCCCAGACTAGCGGCCGCACAGATACGCAGTATTTT. It codes for CASSQSQTSGRTDTQYF.

J is TRBJ1-4 and V is TRBV18; 7 bases are shared with TRBD1. Germline-derived CDR1 and CDR2 are KGHSH and LQKENI. With 1 base clipped from V and 4 bases from J, the junction kept 6 bases outside the gene matches. The CDR3 loop spans 16 amino acids. CDR3 DNA sequence: TGTGCCAGCTCACCACAGGGGGCCGAACTTAATGAAAAACTGTTTTTT. Translated: CASSPQGAELNEKLFF. The entire variable domain, with the rest obtained from reference TRBV18 and TRBJ1-4, is as follows: NAGVMQNPRHLVRRRGQEARLRCSPMKGHSHVYWYRQLPEEGLKFMVYLQKENIIDESGMPKERFSAEFPKEGPSILRIQQVVRGDSAAYFCASSPQGAELNEKLFFGSGTQLSVL.

The chain recombines TRBV5-1 with TRBJ1-6, with 7 bases that match TRBD1. After removal of 0 bases from V and 6 bases from J, the junction contained 3 bases not matched to a gene. This CDR3 is built from 15 residues. Germline loops: CDR1 SGHRS, CDR2 YFSETQ. Here the CDR3 reads CASSLEGQPNSPLHF. The DNA for the CDR3 is TGCGCCAGCAGCTTGGAGGGACAGCCTAATTCACCCCTCCACTTT.

The chain carries TRBV28 and TRBJ2-7; TRBD1 aligns across 7 bases. Germline-derived CDR1 and CDR2 are MDHEN and SYDVKM. This CDR3 spans 12 amino acids. V was pared by 4 bases and J by 5 bases, with 2 bases of the junction left unmatched. This CDR3 is CASSSTGDEQYF. In DNA form, the CDR3 reads TGTGCCAGCAGTTCCACAGGGGACGAGCAGTACTTC. Combining the CDR3 with reference TRBV28 and TRBJ2-7 gives the whole variable domain DVKVTQSSRYLVKRTGEKVFLECVQDMDHENMFWYRQDPGLGLRLIYFSYDVKMKEKGDIPEGYSVSREKKERFSLILESASTNQTSMYLCASSSTGDEQYFGPGTRLTVT.

This sequence joins TRBV6-5 and TRBJ1-2, with TRBD1 identical over 7 bases. This CDR3 spans 14 amino acids. J gave up 8 bases and V 6 bases, and 12 bases lay outside the gene matches. CDR1 and CDR2 from the germline V gene are MNHEY and SVGAGI. CDR3 sequence (DNA): TGTGCCAGCAGCACCGGGACAGTTAGCTGGGGCTACACCTTC. This translates into CASSTGTVSWGYTF.

This clone occurred once. Written as DNA, the CDR3 is TGTGCCAGCAGTGAAGACAGGGGTGTGGATACGCAGTATTTT. This codes for CASSEDRGVDTQYF. The chain employs TRBV6-1 and TRBJ2-3; 7 bases fit TRBD1. This CDR3 is built from 14 residues. V was pared by 1 base and J by 6 bases, with 4 bases of the junction left unmatched. Germline CDR1 MNHNS, CDR2 SASEGT.

The V call is TRBV6-6, the J call TRBJ1-5; no firm D call. Germline lookup yields CDR1 MNHNY and CDR2 SVGAGI (reference sequence). The V gene lost 5 bases and the J gene lost 0 bases, with 5 bases spanning the gap. This CDR3 has 13 amino acids. The CDR3 DNA reads TGTGCCAGCAGTATGTATAGCAATCAGCCCCAGCATTTT. Its translation: CASSMYSNQPQHF.

The chain combines TRBV9 with TRBJ2-7; TRBD2 aligns across 11 bases. This CDR3 region has 17 residues. CDR1 and CDR2 from the germline V gene are SGDLS and YYNGEE. The ends lost 0 bases at V and 4 bases at J; junction bases unmatched: 9. CDR3 sequence: CASSVDQASGGRYEQYF. CDR3 DNA: TGTGCCAGCAGCGTAGATCAGGCTAGCGGGGGGCGGTACGAGCAGTACTTC.

V is TRBV5-6 and J is TRBJ1-4; 7 bases are a match to TRBD1. This CDR3 is built from 13 residues. J was trimmed by 7 bases and V by 4 bases; bases with no gene match: 4. Germline lookup yields CDR1 SGHDT and CDR2 YYEEEE. The CDR3 bases are TGTGCCAGCAGCCAAACAGGGGCTGAAAAACTGTTTTTT. Its protein product is CASSQTGAEKLFF.

The gene calls are TRBV7-2 and TRBJ1-1, with TRBD1 identical over 8 bases. The junction had 6 bases not matched to a gene; V was cut back by 5 bases and J by 4 bases. This CDR3 is 14 amino acids long. Germline assignment: CDR1 SGHTA and CDR2 FQGNSA. CDR3 sequence (DNA): TGTGCCAGCAGCACCACGACAGGGGTCACTGAAGCTTTCTTT. Protein: CASSTTTGVTEAFF.

V usage is TRBV10-3 and J usage is TRBJ2-2; TRBD2 matches at 8 bases. The CDR3 has 16 amino acids. The trim removed 6 bases at V and 7 bases at J, leaving 13 bases unmatched. CDR1 and CDR2 from the germline V gene are ENHRY and SYGVKD. In DNA form, the CDR3 reads TGTGCCATCAGCGAACATCACGGGGGGGCCGGCGGGGAGCTGTTTTTT. Residues: CAISEHHGGAGGELFF.

V is TRBV5-1 and J is TRBJ1-3, with a possible D match to TRBD1 (6 bases). Trimming shortened V by 7 bases and J by 2 bases, and 13 bases separated the two germline ends. The CDR3 length is 14 residues. From germline, CDR1 is SGHRS and CDR2 YFSETQ. The CDR3 is CASVAGGPGNTIYF. The CDR3 nucleotides are TGCGCCAGCGTAGCCGGGGGGCCTGGAAACACCATATATTTT.

This clone showed up just once. The V gene is TRBV7-9, the J gene TRBJ1-3; 8 nucleotides align to TRBD1. Looked up from germline, CDR1 is SEHNR and CDR2 is FQNEAQ (reference sequence). The CDR3 contains 17 residues. Trimming took 4 bases from V and 0 from J; bases not matched to a gene: 8. The CDR3 nucleotides read TGTGCCAGCAGCTCAAACCCGACAGGGGTCTCTGGAAACACCATATATTTT. Its translation is CASSSNPTGVSGNTIYF.

V usage is TRBV24-1 and J usage is TRBJ2-3; 7 positions agree with TRBD1. This CDR3 has 16 amino acids. V shed 4 bases and J 0 bases; nucleotides not matched to a gene: 6. Germline V gene sequence: CDR1 KGHDR, CDR2 SFDVKD. The CDR3 bases are TGTGCCACCAGTGAGATCGGCAGGGGGAGCACAGATACGCAGTATTTT. This encodes CATSEIGRGSTDTQYF.

This sequence joins TRBV6-2 or TRBV6-3 and TRBJ2-1; no clear D. CDR1 and CDR2 from the germline V gene are MNHEY and SVGEGT. The CDR3 is 14 amino acids. V dropped 2 bases and J dropped 9 bases, with 14 bases sitting between them. CDR3: CASSYAARSGEQFF. CDR3 nucleotide sequence: TGTGCCAGCAGTTACGCCGCTAGGAGTGGTGAGCAGTTCTTC.

The genes are TRBV7-3 and TRBJ2-2; tentatively, D is TRBD2 (5 bases). The ends were cut back, 3 bases at V and 6 bases at J, with 11 bases in the middle. Per germline, CDR1 SGHTA and CDR2 FQGTGA. This CDR3 is 14 amino acids long. As DNA, the CDR3 is TGTGCCAGCAGCTTTAATAGCGACTCCGGGGAGCTGTTTTTT. Residues: CASSFNSDSGELFF.

The sample holds one count of this clone. The chain carries TRBV19 and TRBJ1-5, with TRBD1 matching 12 bases. This CDR3 spans 17 amino acids. The germline V gene has CDR1 LNHDA and CDR2 SQIVND (reference sequence). The ends lost 1 base at V and 11 bases at J; junction bases unmatched: 12. Here the CDR3 reads CASSIGPSGTGGPSQHF. The CDR3 nucleotides read TGTGCCAGTAGTATAGGGCCCTCCGGGACAGGGGGCCCGTCCCAGCATTTT.

The chain joins TRBV5-1 to TRBJ2-1, with a weak D call TRBD2 (6 bases). This CDR3 contains 15 residues. The V end lost 5 bases, the J end lost 0 bases, and 12 bases lay between the germline ends. Germline V gene sequence: CDR1 SGHRS, CDR2 YFSETQ. The CDR3 DNA reads TGCGCCAGCAGACTTGGGACTTACTCCTACAATGAGCAGTTCTTC. This sequence encodes CASRLGTYSYNEQFF.

This sequence joins TRBV29-1 and TRBJ2-5; 9 positions agree with TRBD1. This CDR3 has 16 residues. V trimming: 7 bases; J trimming: 2 bases; junction bases outside the gene matches: 14. The germline V gene has CDR1 SQVTM and CDR2 ANQGSEA. Here the CDR3 DNA reads TGCAGCGGATGTATGAGTGGGACAGGGCGGCAAGAGACCCAGTACTTC. Translating it yields CSGCMSGTGRQETQYF.

The V gene is TRBV7-2, the J gene TRBJ2-1; 7 bases map to TRBD2. V shed 1 base, J shed 5 bases, and the junction held 2 bases outside the gene matches. The CDR3 has 14 residues. Germline V gives CDR1 SGHTA, CDR2 FQGNSA. CDR3 DNA: TGTGCCAGCAGCTTAGGGGAGGGCCACAATGAGCAGTTCTTC. This translates into CASSLGEGHNEQFF. Drawing the rest from reference TRBV7-2 and TRBJ2-1, the complete variable domain is GAGVSQSPSNKVTEKGKDVELRCDPISGHTALYWYRQSLGQGLEFLIYFQGNSAPDKSGLPSDRFSAERTGGSVSTLTIQRTQQEDSAVYLCASSLGEGHNEQFFGPGTRLTVL.

This clone showed up just once. J is TRBJ1-4 and V is TRBV19; D is perhaps TRBD1 (6 bases). V was cut by 7 bases and J by 1 base, with 10 bases left in between. CDR1 and CDR2 from the germline V gene are LNHDA and SQIVND (reference sequence). The CDR3 has 14 amino acids. CDR3 nucleotide sequence: TGTGCCAGTACCCCGGACAGAACTAATGAAAAACTGTTTTTT. It yields the protein CASTPDRTNEKLFF.